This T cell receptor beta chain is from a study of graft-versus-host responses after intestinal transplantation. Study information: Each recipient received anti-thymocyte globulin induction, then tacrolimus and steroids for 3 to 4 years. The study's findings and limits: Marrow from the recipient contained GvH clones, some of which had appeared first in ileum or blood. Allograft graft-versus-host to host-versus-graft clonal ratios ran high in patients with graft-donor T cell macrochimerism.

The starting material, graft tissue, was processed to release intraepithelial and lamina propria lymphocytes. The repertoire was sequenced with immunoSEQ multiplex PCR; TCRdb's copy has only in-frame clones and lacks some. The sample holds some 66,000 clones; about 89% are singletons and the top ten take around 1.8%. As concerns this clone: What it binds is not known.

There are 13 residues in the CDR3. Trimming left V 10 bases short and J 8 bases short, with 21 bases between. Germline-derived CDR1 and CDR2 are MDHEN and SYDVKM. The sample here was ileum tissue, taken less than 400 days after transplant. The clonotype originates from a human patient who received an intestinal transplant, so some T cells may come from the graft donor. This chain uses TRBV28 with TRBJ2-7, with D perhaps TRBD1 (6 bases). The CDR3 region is CATKTGPYEQQYF. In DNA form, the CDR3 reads TGTGCCACCAAGACAGGTCCTTATGAACAGCAGTACTTC.